The TCR beta chain under discussion was sequenced for a study of T-cell memory formation after mild COVID-19. The study, taken as a whole, reports: Several responding clones turned up in pre-infection memory, indicating that cross-reactive memory may have taken part. Day 15 to 85 contracting clones showed balanced CD4/CD8; later expanders leaned CD4+. In second-wave clones peaking day 37, SARS-CoV-2 specificity remained unconfirmed.

Of note for this clonotype: The target antigen is unknown.

Libraries for TCRalpha and TCRbeta carried sample barcodes and unique molecular identifiers via 5'RACE. TCRdb independently ran MiXCR on the 5' RACE reads; one entry per CDR3 protein. Among about 200,000 distinct CDR3 sequences listed, around 8.8% were seen once. Trimming removed 4 bases from V and 4 bases from J, with 16 bases in between. The CDR3 runs 15 residues. CDR1 is SGHTA, CDR2 FQGNSA, per germline. This clonotype was obtained from a man younger than 30 who had mild COVID-19 (a few samples of this study predate the infection). Cell type and time point are not known. The sequencing sample was made of PBMCs or a T cell subset sorted from them (not recorded which). The V call is TRBV7-2, the J call TRBJ1-2; perhaps TRBD1 as D (5 bases). The CDR3 region has the DNA TGTGCCAGCAGCTGGGCATCAGGGTCCCCCTATGGCTACACCTTC. Protein: CASSWASGSPYGYTF.